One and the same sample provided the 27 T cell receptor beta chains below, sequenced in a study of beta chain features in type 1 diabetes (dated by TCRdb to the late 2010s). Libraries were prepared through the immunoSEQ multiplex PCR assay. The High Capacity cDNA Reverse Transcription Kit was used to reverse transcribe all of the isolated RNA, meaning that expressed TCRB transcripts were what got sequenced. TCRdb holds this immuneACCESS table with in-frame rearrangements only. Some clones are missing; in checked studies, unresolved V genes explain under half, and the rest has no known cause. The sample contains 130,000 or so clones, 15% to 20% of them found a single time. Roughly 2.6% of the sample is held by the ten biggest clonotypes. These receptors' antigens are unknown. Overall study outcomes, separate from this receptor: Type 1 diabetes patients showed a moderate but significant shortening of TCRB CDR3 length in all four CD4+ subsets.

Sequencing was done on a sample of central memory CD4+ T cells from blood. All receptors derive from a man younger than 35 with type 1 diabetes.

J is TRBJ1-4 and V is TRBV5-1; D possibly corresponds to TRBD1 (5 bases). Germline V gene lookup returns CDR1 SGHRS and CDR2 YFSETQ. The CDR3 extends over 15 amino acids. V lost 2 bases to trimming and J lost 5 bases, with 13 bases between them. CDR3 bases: TGCGCCAGCAGCTTTGATCAGGGACTAAATGAAAAACTGTTTTTT. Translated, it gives CASSFDQGLNEKLFF.

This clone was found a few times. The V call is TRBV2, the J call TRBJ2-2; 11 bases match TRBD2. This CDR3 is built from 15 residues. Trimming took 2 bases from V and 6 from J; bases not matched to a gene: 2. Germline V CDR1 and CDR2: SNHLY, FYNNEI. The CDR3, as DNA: TGTGCCAGCAGTGAAATAGCGGGAGGGGCCGGGGAGCTGTTTTTT. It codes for CASSEIAGGAGELFF.

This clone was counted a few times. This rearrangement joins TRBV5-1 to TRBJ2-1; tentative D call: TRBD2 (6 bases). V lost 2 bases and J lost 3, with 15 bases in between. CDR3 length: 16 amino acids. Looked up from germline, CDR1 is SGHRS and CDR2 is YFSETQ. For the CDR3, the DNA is TGCGCCAGCAGCTTAGGGTACGGGACTCACTACAATGAGCAGTTCTTC. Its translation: CASSLGYGTHYNEQFF.

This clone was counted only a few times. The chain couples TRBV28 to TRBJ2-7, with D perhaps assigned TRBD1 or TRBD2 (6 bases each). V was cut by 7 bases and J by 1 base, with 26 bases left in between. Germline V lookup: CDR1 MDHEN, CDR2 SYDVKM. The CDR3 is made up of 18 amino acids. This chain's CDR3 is CASTPHAGGSIQSYEQYF. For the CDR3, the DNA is TGTGCCAGCACCCCCCATGCCGGGGGCTCCATCCAATCCTACGAGCAGTACTTC.

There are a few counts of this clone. CDR3: CASSQDGWAGGTDTQYF. The CDR3 nucleotides read TGCGCCAGCAGCCAAGATGGCTGGGCAGGGGGCACAGATACGCAGTATTTT. The chain recombines TRBV4-3 with TRBJ2-3, with TRBD1 as a possible D gene (6 bases). Germline V gives CDR1 LGHNA, CDR2 YSLEER. The CDR3 is 17 amino acids. With 0 bases removed from V and 1 base from J, the gap between germline ends came to 14 bases.

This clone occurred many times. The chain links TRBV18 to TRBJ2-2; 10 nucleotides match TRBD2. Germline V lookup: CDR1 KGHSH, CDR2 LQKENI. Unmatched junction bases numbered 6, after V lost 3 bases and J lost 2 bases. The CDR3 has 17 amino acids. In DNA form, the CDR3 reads TGTGCCAGCTCACCTCGACTAGCGGGCCTCAACACCGGGGAGCTGTTTTTT. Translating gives CASSPRLAGLNTGELFF.

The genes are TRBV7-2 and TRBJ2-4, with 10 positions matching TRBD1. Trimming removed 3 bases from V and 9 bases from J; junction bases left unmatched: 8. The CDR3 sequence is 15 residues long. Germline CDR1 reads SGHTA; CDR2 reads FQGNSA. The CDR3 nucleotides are TGTGCCAGCAGCTTGTCCGGGACAGGGGCGATCATTCAGTACTTC. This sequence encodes CASSLSGTGAIIQYF.

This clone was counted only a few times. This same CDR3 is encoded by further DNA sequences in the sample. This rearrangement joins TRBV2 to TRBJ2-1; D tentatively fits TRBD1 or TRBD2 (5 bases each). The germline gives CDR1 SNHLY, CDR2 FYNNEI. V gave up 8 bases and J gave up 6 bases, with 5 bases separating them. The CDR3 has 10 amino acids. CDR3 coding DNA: TGTGCCAGCGGGGGCAATGAGCAGTTCTTC. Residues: CASGGNEQFF. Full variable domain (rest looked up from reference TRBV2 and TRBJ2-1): EPEVTQTPSHQVTQMGQEVILRCVPISNHLYFYWYRQILGQKVEFLVSFYNNEISEKSEIFDDQFSVERPDGSNFTLKIRSTKLEDSAMYFCASGGNEQFFGPGTRLTVL.

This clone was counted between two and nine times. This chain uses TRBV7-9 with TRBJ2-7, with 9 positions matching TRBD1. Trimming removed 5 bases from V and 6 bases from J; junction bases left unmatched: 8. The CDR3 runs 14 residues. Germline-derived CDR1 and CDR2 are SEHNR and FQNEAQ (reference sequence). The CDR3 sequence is CASSEQGAGAEQYF. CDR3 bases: TGTGCCAGCAGCGAACAGGGGGCGGGCGCCGAGCAGTACTTC.

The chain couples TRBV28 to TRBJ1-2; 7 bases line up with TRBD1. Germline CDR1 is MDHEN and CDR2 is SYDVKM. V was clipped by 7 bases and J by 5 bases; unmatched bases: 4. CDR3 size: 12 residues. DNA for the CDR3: TGTGCCAGCAAGACAGGGTCGTATGGCTACACCTTC. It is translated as CASKTGSYGYTF.

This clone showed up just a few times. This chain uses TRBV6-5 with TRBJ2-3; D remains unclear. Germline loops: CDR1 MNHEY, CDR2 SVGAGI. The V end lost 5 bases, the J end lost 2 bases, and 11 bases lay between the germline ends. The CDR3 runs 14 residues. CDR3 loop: CASSRGYLTDTQYF. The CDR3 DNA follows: TGTGCCAGCAGTCGCGGCTATCTCACAGATACGCAGTATTTT.

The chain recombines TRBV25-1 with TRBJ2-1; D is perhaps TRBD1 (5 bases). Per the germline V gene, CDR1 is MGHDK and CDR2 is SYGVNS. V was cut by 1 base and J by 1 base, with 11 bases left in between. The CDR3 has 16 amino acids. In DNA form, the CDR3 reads TGTGCCAGCAGTGAATCCCTGGCAGGGTCCTACAATGAGCAGTTCTTC. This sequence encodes CASSESLAGSYNEQFF. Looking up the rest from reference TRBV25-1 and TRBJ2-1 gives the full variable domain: EADIYQTPRYLVIGTGKKITLECSQTMGHDKMYWYQQDPGMELHLIHYSYGVNSTEKGDLSSESTVSRIRTEHFPLTLESARPSHTSQYLCASSESLAGSYNEQFFGPGTRLTVL.

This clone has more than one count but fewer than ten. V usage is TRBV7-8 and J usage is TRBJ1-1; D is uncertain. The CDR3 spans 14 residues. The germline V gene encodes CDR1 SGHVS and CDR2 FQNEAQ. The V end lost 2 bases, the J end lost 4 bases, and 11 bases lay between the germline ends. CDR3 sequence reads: CASSLIKPITEAFF. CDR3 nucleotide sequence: TGTGCCAGCAGCTTAATTAAGCCCATCACTGAAGCTTTCTTT.

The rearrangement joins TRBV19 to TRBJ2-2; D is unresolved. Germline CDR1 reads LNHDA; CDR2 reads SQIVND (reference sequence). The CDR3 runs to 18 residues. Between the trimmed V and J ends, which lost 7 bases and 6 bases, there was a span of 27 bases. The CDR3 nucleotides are TGTGCCAGTACCCCAGGCCTCTTCTCAGCTTATCAGTCCGGGGAGCTGTTTTTT. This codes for CASTPGLFSAYQSGELFF.

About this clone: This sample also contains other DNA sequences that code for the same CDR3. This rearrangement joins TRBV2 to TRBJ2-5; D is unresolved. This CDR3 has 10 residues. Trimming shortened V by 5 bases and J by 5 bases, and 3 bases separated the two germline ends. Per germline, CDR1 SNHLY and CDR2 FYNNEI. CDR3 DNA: TGTGCCAGCAGTCGGGAGACCCAGTACTTC. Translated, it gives CASSRETQYF.

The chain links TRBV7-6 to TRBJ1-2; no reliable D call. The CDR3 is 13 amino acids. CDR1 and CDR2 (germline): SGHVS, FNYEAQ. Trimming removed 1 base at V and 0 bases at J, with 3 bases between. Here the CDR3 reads CASSLEANYGYTF. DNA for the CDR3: TGTGCCAGCAGCTTAGAAGCTAACTATGGCTACACCTTC.

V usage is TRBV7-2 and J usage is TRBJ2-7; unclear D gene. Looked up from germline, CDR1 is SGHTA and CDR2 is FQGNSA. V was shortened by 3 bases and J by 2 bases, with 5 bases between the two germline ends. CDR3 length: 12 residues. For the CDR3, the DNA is TGTGCCAGCAGCTTCTATACCTACGAGCAGTACTTC. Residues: CASSFYTYEQYF.

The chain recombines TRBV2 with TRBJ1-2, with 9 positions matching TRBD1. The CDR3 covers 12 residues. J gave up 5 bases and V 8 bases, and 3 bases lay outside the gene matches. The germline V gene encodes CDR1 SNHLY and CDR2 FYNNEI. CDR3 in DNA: TGTGCCAGCCCGGGACAGGGATATGGCTACACCTTC. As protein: CASPGQGYGYTF.

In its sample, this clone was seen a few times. Here the CDR3 DNA reads TGCGCCAGCAGCCCCGACAGGGTGGAGACCCAGTACTTC. It is translated as CASSPDRVETQYF. The chain combines TRBV5-1 with TRBJ2-5; TRBD1 matches at 7 bases. Trimming cost V 4 bases and J 5 bases; bases outside gene matches: 5. CDR3 size: 13 residues. Germline CDR1 reads SGHRS; CDR2 reads YFSETQ.

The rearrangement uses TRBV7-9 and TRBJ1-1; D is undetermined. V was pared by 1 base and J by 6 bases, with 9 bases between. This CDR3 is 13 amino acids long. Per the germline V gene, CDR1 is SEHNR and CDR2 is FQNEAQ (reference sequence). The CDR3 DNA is TGTGCCAGCAGCTTAGAAGAAGCGGCTGAAGCTTTCTTT. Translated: CASSLEEAAEAFF.

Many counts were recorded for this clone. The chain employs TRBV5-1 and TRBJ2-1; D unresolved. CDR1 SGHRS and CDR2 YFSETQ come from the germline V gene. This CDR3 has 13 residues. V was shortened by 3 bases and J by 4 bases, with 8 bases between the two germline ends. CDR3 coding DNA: TGCGCCAGCAGCTCGGACGGGTACAATGAGCAGTTCTTC. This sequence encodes CASSSDGYNEQFF.

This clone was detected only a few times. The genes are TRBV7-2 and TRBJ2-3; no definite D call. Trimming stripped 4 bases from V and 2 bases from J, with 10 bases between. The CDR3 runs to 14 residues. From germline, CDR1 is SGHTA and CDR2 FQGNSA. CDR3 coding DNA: TGTGCCAGCAGCTCTCAAGGGCACACAGATACGCAGTATTTT. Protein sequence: CASSSQGHTDTQYF.

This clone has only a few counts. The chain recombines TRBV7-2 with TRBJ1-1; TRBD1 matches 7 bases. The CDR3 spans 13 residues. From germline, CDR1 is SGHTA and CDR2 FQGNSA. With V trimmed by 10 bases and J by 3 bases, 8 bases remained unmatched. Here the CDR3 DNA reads TGTGCCACCGAGACAGGGTTATACACTGAAGCTTTCTTT. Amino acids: CATETGLYTEAFF.

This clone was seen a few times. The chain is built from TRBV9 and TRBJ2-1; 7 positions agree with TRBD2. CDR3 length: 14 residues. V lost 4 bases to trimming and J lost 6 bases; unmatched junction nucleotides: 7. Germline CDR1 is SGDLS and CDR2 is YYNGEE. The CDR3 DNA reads TGTGCCAGCAGCCCGCGGGACTATTCCAATGAGCAGTTCTTC. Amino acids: CASSPRDYSNEQFF.

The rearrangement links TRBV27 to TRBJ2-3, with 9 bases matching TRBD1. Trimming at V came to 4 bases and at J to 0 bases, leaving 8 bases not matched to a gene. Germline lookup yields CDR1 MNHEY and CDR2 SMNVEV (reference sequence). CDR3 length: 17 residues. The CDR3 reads CASSSHRGQGSTDTQYF. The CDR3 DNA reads TGTGCCAGCAGTTCCCACCGAGGACAGGGGAGCACAGATACGCAGTATTTT.

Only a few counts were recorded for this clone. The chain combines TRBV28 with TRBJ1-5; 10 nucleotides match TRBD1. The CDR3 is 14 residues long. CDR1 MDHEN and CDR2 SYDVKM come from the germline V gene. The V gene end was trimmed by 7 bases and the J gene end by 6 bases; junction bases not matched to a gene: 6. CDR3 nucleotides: TGTGCCAGCACCCTCGGGACAGGGGTTCAGCCCCAGCATTTT. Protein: CASTLGTGVQPQHF.

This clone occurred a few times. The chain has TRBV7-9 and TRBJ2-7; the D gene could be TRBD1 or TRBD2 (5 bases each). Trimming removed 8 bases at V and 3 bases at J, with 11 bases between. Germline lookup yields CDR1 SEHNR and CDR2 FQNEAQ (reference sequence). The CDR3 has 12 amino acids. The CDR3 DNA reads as TGTGCCAGCCACGGGGCCGACTACGAGCAGTACTTC. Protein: CASHGADYEQYF.